The T cell receptor beta chain described here comes from a study of blood T cell repertoires in COVID-19. Cohorts were determined from participant-reported clinical history. Either two negative PCRs, clearance, or symptom resolution qualified Cohort 3 donors as recovered. The protocol was immunoSEQ multiplex PCR, while the TCRdb copy is restricted to in-frame clones and leaves out a portion. The table has 140,000 or so clones, about four fifths seen once. The ends were cut back, 3 bases at V and 1 base at J, with 11 bases in the middle. Germline CDR1 is DFQATT and CDR2 is SNEGSKA (reference sequence). The CDR3 is 14 residues long.

This clonotype was obtained from a middle-aged man who had recovered from COVID-19. What was sequenced was PBMCs or T cells enriched from blood (not recorded which). The chain recombines TRBV20-1 with TRBJ2-3; TRBD2 might be the D (5 bases). The CDR3 bases are TGCAGTGCTAGTGTGGCCGGGGGCACAGATACGCAGTATTTT. Amino acids: CSASVAGGTDTQYF.